The TCR beta chain under discussion was sequenced for a study of blood T cell repertoires in COVID-19. At the level of the study: The study drew acute and convalescent COVID-19 samples from the United States, Italy and Spain. In each case, the material was cDNA or gDNA derived from T cells, B-cell-depleted T cells, or PBMCs.

In the original analysis: Cell counts per sample came from amplifying reference gene primers. TCRdb keeps only in-frame clones here, not all; method: immunoSEQ multiplex PCR. The V and J calls and clone size were taken over from that table, and D and trimming were inferred from the DNA. The repertoire includes roughly 100,000 clones, about 89% of them detected once, and 4% to 6% sits in the top ten. This CDR3 contains 15 residues. Trimming took 6 bases from V and 0 from J, leaving 14 bases between them. In germline, CDR1 is MNHNY, CDR2 SVGAGI (reference sequence). The rearrangement uses TRBV6-6 and TRBJ1-2; maybe TRBD1 (6 bases). Sequenced input: peripheral blood. The receptor was derived from a human donor in a cohort sampled during active COVID-19. CDR3: CASRLRDTANYGYTF. DNA of the CDR3: TGTGCCAGCAGACTACGGGACACCGCTAACTATGGCTACACCTTC.